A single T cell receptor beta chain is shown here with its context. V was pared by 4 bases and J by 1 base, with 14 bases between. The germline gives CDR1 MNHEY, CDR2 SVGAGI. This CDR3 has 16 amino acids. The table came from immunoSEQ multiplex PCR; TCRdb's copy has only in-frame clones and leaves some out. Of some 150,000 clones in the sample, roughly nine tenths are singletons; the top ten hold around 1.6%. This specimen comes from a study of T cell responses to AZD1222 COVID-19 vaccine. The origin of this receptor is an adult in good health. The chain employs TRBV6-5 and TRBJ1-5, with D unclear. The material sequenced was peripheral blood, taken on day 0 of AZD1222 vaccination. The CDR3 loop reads CASSSSGGGSNQPQHF. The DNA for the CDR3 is TGTGCCAGCAGTTCATCCGGCGGAGGGAGCAATCAGCCCCAGCATTTT.